These T cell receptor beta chains were read from a single sample in a study of blood T cell repertoires in COVID-19. TCRdb's copy holds only in-frame clones and misses some; the assay was immunoSEQ multiplex PCR. The data show tens of thousands of clones, 75% to 85% seen once. Sequencing was carried out using peripheral blood. These receptors all stem from a man older than 75 with acute or convalescent COVID-19. Each CDR3 is given with its conserved first and last residue. The order of the fields is D gene, clone size, J gene, V gene, CDR3 DNA, CDR3 protein. A D gene is named only where the DNA matches it firmly. Not all rows give a size; the values are once, few, many and, for expanded clones, a class.

d_gene: NA; abundance: many; j_gene: TRBJ1-1; v_gene: TRBV6-5; CDR3nt: TGTGCCAGCAGTTACTCGCCCAGGACAGTGTACACTGAAGCTTTCTTT; CDR3aa: CASSYSPRTVYTEAFF
d_gene: NA; abundance: NA; j_gene: TRBJ1-5; v_gene: TRBV7-9; CDR3nt: TGTGCCAGCAGCTTAAGCGGGAATCAGCCCCAGCATTTT; CDR3aa: CASSLSGNQPQHF
d_gene: TRBD1; abundance: NA; j_gene: TRBJ1-6; v_gene: TRBV18; CDR3nt: TGTGCCAGCTCACCGACAGGGCCCTCCTATAATTCACCCCTCCACTTT; CDR3aa: CASSPTGPSYNSPLHF
d_gene: NA; abundance: NA; j_gene: TRBJ1-2; v_gene: TRBV7-9; CDR3nt: TGTGCCAGCAGCTTAGATGGGGGCGGCTATGGCTACACCTTC; CDR3aa: CASSLDGGGYGYTF
d_gene: NA; abundance: NA; j_gene: TRBJ2-7; v_gene: TRBV5-1; CDR3nt: TGCGCCAGCAGCCTACTTATGGGCGTAGGTAGGGAGCAGTACTTC; CDR3aa: CASSLLMGVGREQYF
d_gene: TRBD1; abundance: few; j_gene: TRBJ2-3; v_gene: TRBV5-1; CDR3nt: TGCGCCAGCAGCTTGGCCAGGGGGCGCGGAGATACGCAGTATTTT; CDR3aa: CASSLARGRGDTQYF
d_gene: NA; abundance: NA; j_gene: TRBJ1-2; v_gene: TRBV12-3/TRBV12-4; CDR3nt: TGTGCCAGCAGTTTGGGGGGGCCGGTTGGCTACACCTTC; CDR3aa: CASSLGGPVGYTF
d_gene: TRBD1; abundance: NA; j_gene: TRBJ1-3; v_gene: TRBV7-2; CDR3nt: TGTGCCAGCAGCTTAGGACAGGGCGGAAACACCATATATTTT; CDR3aa: CASSLGQGGNTIYF
d_gene: NA; abundance: NA; j_gene: TRBJ2-2; v_gene: TRBV9; CDR3nt: TGTGCCAGCAGCGTAGAGGCAGGGGCTAACACCGGGGAGCTGTTTTTT; CDR3aa: CASSVEAGANTGELFF
d_gene: NA; abundance: NA; j_gene: TRBJ1-2; v_gene: TRBV28; CDR3nt: TGTGCCAGCAGCCTAGACAGGAGTAACTATGGCTACACCTTC; CDR3aa: CASSLDRSNYGYTF
d_gene: NA; abundance: NA; j_gene: TRBJ2-2; v_gene: TRBV24-1; CDR3nt: TGTGCCACCAGTGATTACGGTAACACCGGGGAGCTGTTTTTT; CDR3aa: CATSDYGNTGELFF
d_gene: TRBD2; abundance: NA; j_gene: TRBJ2-7; v_gene: TRBV29-1; CDR3nt: TGCAGCGTGAAACTCCGAGCGGGAGGAAACTACGAGCAGTACTTC; CDR3aa: CSVKLRAGGNYEQYF
d_gene: TRBD1; abundance: NA; j_gene: TRBJ1-1; v_gene: TRBV28; CDR3nt: TGTGCCAGCAGTCCAGGGGGGCCCCTAGTGAACACTGAAGCTTTCTTT; CDR3aa: CASSPGGPLVNTEAFF
d_gene: NA; abundance: NA; j_gene: TRBJ1-5; v_gene: TRBV27; CDR3nt: TGTGCCAGCAGTTTATCGAGGGGGAATCAGCCCCAGCATTTT; CDR3aa: CASSLSRGNQPQHF
d_gene: NA; abundance: NA; j_gene: TRBJ2-7; v_gene: TRBV9; CDR3nt: TGTGCCAGCAGCCCCCTACCGACAGGCCCCTACGAGCAGTACTTC; CDR3aa: CASSPLPTGPYEQYF
d_gene: TRBD2; abundance: NA; j_gene: TRBJ2-7; v_gene: TRBV7-2; CDR3nt: TGTGCCAGCAGCTTAGAAGGCGGGAGAAACTACGAGCAGTACTTC; CDR3aa: CASSLEGGRNYEQYF
d_gene: NA; abundance: NA; j_gene: TRBJ2-2; v_gene: TRBV21-1; CDR3nt: TGTGCCAGCAGCCTGAGCACCTTAAACACCGGGGAGCTGTTTTTT; CDR3aa: CASSLSTLNTGELFF
d_gene: TRBD2; abundance: NA; j_gene: TRBJ2-5; v_gene: TRBV12-3/TRBV12-4; CDR3nt: TGTGCCAGCAGTCAGCGGGAGTATGGGACCCAGTACTTC; CDR3aa: CASSQREYGTQYF
d_gene: TRBD1; abundance: NA; j_gene: TRBJ2-2; v_gene: TRBV4-2; CDR3nt: TGTGCCAGCAGCACCCGGGACAGAAGATTCTCGAACACCGGGGAGCTGTTTTTT; CDR3aa: CASSTRDRRFSNTGELFF
d_gene: TRBD1; abundance: NA; j_gene: TRBJ2-2; v_gene: TRBV28; CDR3nt: TGTGCCAGCAGGCGGACAGGGGACACCGGGGAGCTGTTTTTT; CDR3aa: CASRRTGDTGELFF
d_gene: NA; abundance: NA; j_gene: TRBJ1-2; v_gene: TRBV19; CDR3nt: TGTGCCAGTAGTATAGAGGACAGCTTTTATGGCTACACCTTC; CDR3aa: CASSIEDSFYGYTF
d_gene: TRBD1; abundance: few; j_gene: TRBJ2-6; v_gene: TRBV7-9; CDR3nt: TGTGCCAGCAGCTTTCCGGGACAGGGGACCAACGTCCTGACTTTC; CDR3aa: CASSFPGQGTNVLTF
d_gene: NA; abundance: NA; j_gene: TRBJ2-1; v_gene: TRBV5-6; CDR3nt: TGTGCCAGCAGCTTGGAGTCAGGCGATGAGCAGTTCTTC; CDR3aa: CASSLESGDEQFF
d_gene: NA; abundance: NA; j_gene: TRBJ1-5; v_gene: TRBV18; CDR3nt: TGTGCCAGCTCCCAGGCGCAAAATCAGCCCCAGCATTTT; CDR3aa: CASSQAQNQPQHF
d_gene: NA; abundance: NA; j_gene: TRBJ2-7; v_gene: TRBV6-5; CDR3nt: TGTGCCAGCAGTTACTCGATAACGTCCAGGGTCCACGAGCAGTACTTC; CDR3aa: CASSYSITSRVHEQYF
d_gene: TRBD1; abundance: NA; j_gene: TRBJ2-7; v_gene: TRBV18; CDR3nt: TGTGCCAACCTAACACAGGGGAAAGAAGAGCAGTACTTC; CDR3aa: CANLTQGKEEQYF